The clone carrying this T cell receptor beta chain has a count of ten or more. Its antigen is unknown. The sample belongs to a study of T-cell reconstitution after alpha-beta-depleted transplantation in children. Unique molecular identifiers were incorporated during preparation of the TCRbeta library. TCRdb itself ran the PCR reads through MiXCR, one entry per CDR3 protein. The sample holds about 130,000 distinct CDR3 sequences, 9.5% to 10% seen once. Study-wide results and caveats: In patients about two months after transplant, alpha-beta T cells reportedly arose from several hundred expanded graft clones. TCRbeta diversity was high at day 60 in some patients (a result of surviving recipient T cells and thymic progenitors). Counts and diversity of T cells one year after transplant came mostly from newly produced T cells.

Germline V gene lookup returns CDR1 LGHDT and CDR2 YNNKEL (reference sequence). The CDR3 consists of 13 residues. With 2 bases removed from V and 5 bases from J, the gap between germline ends came to 9 bases. This sequence originates from a girl younger than two who had a stem cell transplant for combined immunodeficiency, so the T cells may come from the graft donor. The specimen comprised PBMCs, mostly from graft donor cells, sampled 180 days after TCRalphabeta/CD19-depleted stem cell transplant. The chain links TRBV3-1 to TRBJ2-5; D is ambiguous. CDR3 DNA: TGTGCCAGCAGCCAAAACCCCGGGGAGACCCAGTACTTC. This translates into CASSQNPGETQYF.